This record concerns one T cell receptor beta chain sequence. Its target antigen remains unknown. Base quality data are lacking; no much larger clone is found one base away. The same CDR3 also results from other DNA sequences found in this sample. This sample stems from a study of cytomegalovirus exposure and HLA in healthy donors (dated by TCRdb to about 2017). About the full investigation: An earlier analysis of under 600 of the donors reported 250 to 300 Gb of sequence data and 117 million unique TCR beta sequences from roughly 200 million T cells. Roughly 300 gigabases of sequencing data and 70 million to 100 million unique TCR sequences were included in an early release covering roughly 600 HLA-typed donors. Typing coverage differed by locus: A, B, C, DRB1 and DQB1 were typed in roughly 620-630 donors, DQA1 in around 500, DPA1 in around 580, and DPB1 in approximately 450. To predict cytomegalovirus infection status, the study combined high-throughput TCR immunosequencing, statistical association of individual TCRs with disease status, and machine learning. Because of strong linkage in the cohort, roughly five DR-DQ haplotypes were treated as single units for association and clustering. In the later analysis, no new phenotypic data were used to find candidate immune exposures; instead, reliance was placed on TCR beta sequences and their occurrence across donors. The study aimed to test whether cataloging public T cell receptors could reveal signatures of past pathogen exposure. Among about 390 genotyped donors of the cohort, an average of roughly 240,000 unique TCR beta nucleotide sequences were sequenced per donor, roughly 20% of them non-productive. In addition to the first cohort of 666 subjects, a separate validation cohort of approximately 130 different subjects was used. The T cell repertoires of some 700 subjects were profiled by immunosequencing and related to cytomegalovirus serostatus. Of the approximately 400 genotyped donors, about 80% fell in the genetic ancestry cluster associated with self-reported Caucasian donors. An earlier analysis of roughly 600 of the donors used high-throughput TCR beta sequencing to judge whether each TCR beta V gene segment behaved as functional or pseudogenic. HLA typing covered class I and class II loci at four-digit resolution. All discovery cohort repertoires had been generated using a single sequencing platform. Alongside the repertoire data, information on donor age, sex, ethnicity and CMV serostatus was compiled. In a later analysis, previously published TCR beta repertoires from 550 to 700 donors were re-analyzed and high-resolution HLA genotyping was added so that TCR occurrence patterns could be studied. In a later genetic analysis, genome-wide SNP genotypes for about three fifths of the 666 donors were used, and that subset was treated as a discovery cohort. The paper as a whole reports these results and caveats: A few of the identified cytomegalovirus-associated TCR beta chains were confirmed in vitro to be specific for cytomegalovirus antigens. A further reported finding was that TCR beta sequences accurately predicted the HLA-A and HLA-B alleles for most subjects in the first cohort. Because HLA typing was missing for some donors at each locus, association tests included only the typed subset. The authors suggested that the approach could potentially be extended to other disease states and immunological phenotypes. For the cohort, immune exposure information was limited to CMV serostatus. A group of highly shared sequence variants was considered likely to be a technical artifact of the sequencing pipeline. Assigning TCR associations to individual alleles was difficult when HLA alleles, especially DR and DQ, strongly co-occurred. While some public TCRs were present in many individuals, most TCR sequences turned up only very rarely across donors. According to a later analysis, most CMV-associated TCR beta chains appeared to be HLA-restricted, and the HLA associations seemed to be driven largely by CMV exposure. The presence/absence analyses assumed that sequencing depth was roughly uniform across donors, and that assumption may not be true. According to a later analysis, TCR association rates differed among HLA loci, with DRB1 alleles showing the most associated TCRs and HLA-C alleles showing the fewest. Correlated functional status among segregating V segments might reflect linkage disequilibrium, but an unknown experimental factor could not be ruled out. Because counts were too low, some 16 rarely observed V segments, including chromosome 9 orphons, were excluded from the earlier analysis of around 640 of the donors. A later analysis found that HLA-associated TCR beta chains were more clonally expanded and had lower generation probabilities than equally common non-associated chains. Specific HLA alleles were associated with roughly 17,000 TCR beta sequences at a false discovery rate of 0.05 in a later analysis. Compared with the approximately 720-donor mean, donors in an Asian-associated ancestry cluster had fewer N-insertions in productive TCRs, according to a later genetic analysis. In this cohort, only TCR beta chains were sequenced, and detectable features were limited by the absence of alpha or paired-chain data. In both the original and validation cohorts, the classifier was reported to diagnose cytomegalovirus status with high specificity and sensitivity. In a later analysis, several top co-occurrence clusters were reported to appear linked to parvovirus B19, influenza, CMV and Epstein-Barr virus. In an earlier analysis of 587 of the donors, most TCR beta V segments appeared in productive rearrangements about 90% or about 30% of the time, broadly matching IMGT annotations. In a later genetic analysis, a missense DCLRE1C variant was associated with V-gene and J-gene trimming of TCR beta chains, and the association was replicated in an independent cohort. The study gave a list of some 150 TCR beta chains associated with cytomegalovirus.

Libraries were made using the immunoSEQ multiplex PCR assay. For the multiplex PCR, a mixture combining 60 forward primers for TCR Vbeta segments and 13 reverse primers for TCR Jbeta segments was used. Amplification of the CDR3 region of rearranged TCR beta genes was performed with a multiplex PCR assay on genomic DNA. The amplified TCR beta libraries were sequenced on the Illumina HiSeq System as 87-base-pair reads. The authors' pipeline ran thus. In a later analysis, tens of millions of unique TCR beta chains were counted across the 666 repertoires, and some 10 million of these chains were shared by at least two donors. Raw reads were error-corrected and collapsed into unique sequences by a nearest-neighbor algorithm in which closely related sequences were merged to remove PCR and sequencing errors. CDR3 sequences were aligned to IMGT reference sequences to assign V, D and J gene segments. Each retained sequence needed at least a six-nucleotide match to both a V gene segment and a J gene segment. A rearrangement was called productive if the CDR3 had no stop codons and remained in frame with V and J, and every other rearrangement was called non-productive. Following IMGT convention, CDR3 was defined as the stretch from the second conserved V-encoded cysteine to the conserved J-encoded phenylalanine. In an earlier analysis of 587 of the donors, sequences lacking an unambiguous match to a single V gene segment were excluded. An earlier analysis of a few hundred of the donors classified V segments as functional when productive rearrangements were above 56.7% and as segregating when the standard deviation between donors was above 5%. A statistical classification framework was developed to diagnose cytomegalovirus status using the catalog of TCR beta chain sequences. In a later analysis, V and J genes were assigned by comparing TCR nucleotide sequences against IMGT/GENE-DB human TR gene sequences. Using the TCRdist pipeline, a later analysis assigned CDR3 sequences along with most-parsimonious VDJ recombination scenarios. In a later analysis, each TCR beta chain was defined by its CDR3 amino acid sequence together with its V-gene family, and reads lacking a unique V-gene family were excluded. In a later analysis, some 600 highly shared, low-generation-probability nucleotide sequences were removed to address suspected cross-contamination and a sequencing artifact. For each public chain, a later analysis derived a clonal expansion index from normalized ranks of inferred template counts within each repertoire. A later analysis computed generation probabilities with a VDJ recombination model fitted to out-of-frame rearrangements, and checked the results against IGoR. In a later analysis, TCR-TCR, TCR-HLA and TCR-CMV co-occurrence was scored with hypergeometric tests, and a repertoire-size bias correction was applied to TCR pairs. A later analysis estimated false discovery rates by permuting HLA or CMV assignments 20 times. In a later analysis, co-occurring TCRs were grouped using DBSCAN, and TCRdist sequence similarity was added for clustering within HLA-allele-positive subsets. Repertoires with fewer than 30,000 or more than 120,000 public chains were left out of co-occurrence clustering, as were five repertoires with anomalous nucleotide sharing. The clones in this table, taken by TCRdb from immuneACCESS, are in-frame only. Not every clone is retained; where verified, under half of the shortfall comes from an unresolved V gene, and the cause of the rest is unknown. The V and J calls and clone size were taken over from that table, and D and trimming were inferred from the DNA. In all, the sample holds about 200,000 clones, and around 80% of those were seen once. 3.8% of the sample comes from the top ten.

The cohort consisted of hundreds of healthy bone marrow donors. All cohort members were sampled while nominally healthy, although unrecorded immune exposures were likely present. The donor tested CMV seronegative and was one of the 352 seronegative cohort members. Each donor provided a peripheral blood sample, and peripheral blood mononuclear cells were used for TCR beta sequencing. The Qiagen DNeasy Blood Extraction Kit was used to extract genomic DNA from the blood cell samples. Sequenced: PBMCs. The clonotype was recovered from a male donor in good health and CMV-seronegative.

CDR3 protein: CASTPHSYGYTF. Read as DNA, the sequence is TGTGCCAGTACCCCTCACAGCTACGGCTACACCTTC. The rearrangement combines TRBV19 with TRBJ1-2; no confident D gene assignment can be made. CDR1 is given as LNHDA and CDR2 as SQIVND, both from the germline V gene (reference sequence). Including cysteine and phenylalanine, the CDR3 has 12 amino acids. Only CDR3 DNA is held: 36 bases, read in frame from base 1. V is shortened by 7 bases, J by 8 bases, and the region joining them spans 14 bases.